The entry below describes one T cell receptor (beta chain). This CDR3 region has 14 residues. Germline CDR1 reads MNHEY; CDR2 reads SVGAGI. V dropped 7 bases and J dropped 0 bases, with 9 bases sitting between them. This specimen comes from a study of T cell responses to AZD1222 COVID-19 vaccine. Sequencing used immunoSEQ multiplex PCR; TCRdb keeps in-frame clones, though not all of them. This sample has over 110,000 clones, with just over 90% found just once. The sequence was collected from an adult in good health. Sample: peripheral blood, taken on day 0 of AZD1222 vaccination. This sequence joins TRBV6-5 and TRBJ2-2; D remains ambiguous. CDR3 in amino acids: CASKTDPNTGELFF. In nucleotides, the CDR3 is TGTGCCAGCAAAACGGACCCGAACACCGGGGAGCTGTTTTTT.